What follows are 27 T cell receptor beta chains derived from one specimen sequenced in a study of blood T cells in healthy people across ages. PCR was performed a second time for about 7 to 11 cycles using a sample-barcoded 5' primer and a J-beta primer mix. Via MiXCR, TCRdb re-called the 5' RACE reads, giving one row per CDR3 protein. Here the sample spans 790,000 or so distinct CDR3 sequences, more than 50% being singletons. Sequenced sample: blood. The receptors were gathered from a man aged 35 to 55 in good health.

The chain is built from TRBV20-1 and TRBJ2-7, with TRBD1 matching 9 bases. The CDR3 spans 15 residues. The V gene end was trimmed by 6 bases and the J gene end by 6 bases; junction bases not matched to a gene: 15. Germline CDR1 DFQATT, CDR2 SNEGSKA (reference sequence). CDR3 sequence (DNA): TGCAGTGCGGAAAAGTGGCGGGACAGGGTAAGCGAGCAGTACTTC. Translation gives CSAEKWRDRVSEQYF.

This sequence joins TRBV27 and TRBJ2-1; D is possibly TRBD1 (7 bases). Trimming stripped 7 bases from V and 4 bases from J, with 17 bases between. This CDR3 spans 15 amino acids. In germline, CDR1 is MNHEY, CDR2 SMNVEV (reference sequence). The CDR3 nucleotides read TGTGCCAGCACCACAGGGGTTGGGGGGTACAATGAGCAGTTCTTC. Residues: CASTTGVGGYNEQFF.

The chain recombines TRBV5-1 with TRBJ2-1; TRBD1 aligns across 7 bases. J was trimmed by 12 bases and V by 3 bases; bases with no gene match: 15. The CDR3 totals 15 residues. The V gene's germline CDR1 is SGHRS and CDR2 YFSETQ. CDR3 DNA: TGCGCCAGCAGCTCAGACAGGGCTTTGGATCGTGGGCAGTTCTTC. Amino acids: CASSSDRALDRGQFF.

This rearrangement joins TRBV13 to TRBJ1-2, with 7 positions matching TRBD1. CDR1 is PRHDT and CDR2 is FYEKMQ in the germline V gene (reference sequence). The CDR3 loop spans 17 amino acids. V shed 5 bases, J shed 10 bases, and the junction held 22 bases outside the gene matches. CDR3 loop: CASSKTSGQRRAPDYTF. The CDR3 region has the DNA TGTGCCAGCAGCAAAACTTCGGGACAGCGGAGGGCCCCGGACTACACCTTC.

CDR3 sequence reads: CAWRGRAFTPYTF. DNA of the CDR3: TGTGCCTGGAGGGGCCGGGCCTTTACCCCCTACACCTTC. The rearrangement uses TRBV30 and TRBJ1-2; D remains unclear. The germline V gene has CDR1 GTSNPN and CDR2 SVGIG (reference sequence). V lost 3 bases, J lost 10 bases, and 18 bases lay in between. The CDR3 runs to 13 residues.

This clonotype was recorded a few times. CDR3 bases: TGTGCCAGCAGTTTGGGGGAGCTTGCAGAGACCCAGTACTTC. Its protein product is CASSLGELAETQYF. The rearrangement uses TRBV12-3 or TRBV12-4 and TRBJ2-5, with D perhaps given as TRBD1 or TRBD2 (5 bases each). Between the trimmed V and J ends, which lost 3 bases and 4 bases, there was a span of 12 bases. The CDR3 covers 14 residues.

To note about this clonotype: Relative to the germline gene, one junction end is altered; a read error may explain this. The V call is TRBV20-1, the J call TRBJ1-5; D not resolved. The CDR3 is made up of 13 amino acids. Germline CDR1 reads DFQATT; CDR2 reads SNEGSKA (reference sequence). Here the CDR3 reads CSARGDVNQPQHF. The CDR3 DNA sequence: TGCAGTGCTAGAGGGGATGTTAATCAGCCTCAGCATTTT.

This clonotype turned up a few times. The V gene is TRBV12-3 or TRBV12-4, the J gene TRBJ2-3; 7 bases line up with TRBD1. Trimming cost V 5 bases and J 2 bases; bases outside gene matches: 10. The CDR3 spans 16 residues. This chain's CDR3 is CASSTHRGYNTDTQYF. DNA of the CDR3: TGTGCCAGCAGTACACACAGGGGATACAACACAGATACGCAGTATTTT.

This chain joins TRBV15 and TRBJ2-2; 11 bases are shared with TRBD2. V was clipped by 0 bases and J by 7 bases; unmatched bases: 7. CDR1 and CDR2 from the germline V gene are LNHNV and YYDKDF (reference sequence). CDR3 length equals 17 residues. The CDR3 loop is CATSRDKELAGVGELFF. The DNA of the CDR3 is TGTGCCACCAGCAGAGATAAGGAACTAGCGGGAGTCGGGGAGCTGTTTTTT.

The J gene is TRBJ1-2, the V gene TRBV6-6; D not certain. CDR1 is MNHNY, CDR2 SVGAGI, per germline (reference sequence). The V and J ends lost 0 bases and 9 bases respectively, with 14 bases between them. This CDR3 comprises 14 residues. The CDR3: CASSYSHLVKSYTF. The CDR3 nucleotides are TGTGCCAGCAGTTACTCCCACTTAGTTAAAAGCTACACCTTC.

The chain joins TRBV7-2 to TRBJ2-7; D ambiguous. The CDR3 covers 12 residues. Germline values: CDR1 SGHTA, CDR2 FQGNSA. V was trimmed by 0 bases and J by 12 bases, leaving 12 bases between them. CDR3 DNA sequence: TGTGCCAGCAGCTTAGCGCGGTCAGTTTGGTACTTC. It yields the protein CASSLARSVWYF.

The chain combines TRBV9 with TRBJ2-1; maybe TRBD2 (6 bases). Per the germline V gene, CDR1 is SGDLS and CDR2 is YYNGEE. CDR3 length: 18 residues. V lost 1 base to trimming and J lost 7 bases, with 24 bases between them. The CDR3 bases are TGTGCCAGCAGCGTACTCCCAAAAGCGGGTAGAGCGGTGAATGAGCAGTTCTTC. Translated: CASSVLPKAGRAVNEQFF. The entire variable domain, with the rest obtained from reference TRBV9 and TRBJ2-1, is as follows: DSGVTQTPKHLITATGQRVTLRCSPRSGDLSVYWYQQSLDQGLQFLIQYYNGEERAKGNILERFSAQQFPDLHSELNLSSLELGDSALYFCASSVLPKAGRAVNEQFFGPGTRLTVL.

This clonotype was seen only a few times. The chain carries TRBV5-1 and TRBJ1-5, with D unclear. This CDR3 is 17 amino acids long. CDR1 is SGHRS and CDR2 is YFSETQ in the germline V gene. V gave up 2 bases and J gave up 0 bases, with 15 bases separating them. CDR3 in amino acids: CASSFYSRTNSNQPQHF. The CDR3 DNA follows: TGCGCCAGCAGCTTTTACTCCAGGACTAATAGCAATCAGCCCCAGCATTTT.

The chain combines TRBV20-1 with TRBJ1-6; 7 bases line up with TRBD1. The V gene's germline CDR1 is DFQATT and CDR2 SNEGSKA (reference sequence). The CDR3 is 13 amino acids. Unmatched junction bases numbered 3, after V lost 5 bases and J lost 5 bases. CDR3 bases: TGCAGTGCTGGGGGACAGAATAATTCACCCCTCCACTTT. Translating gives CSAGGQNNSPLHF.

The rearrangement joins TRBV20-1 to TRBJ2-1; the D gene is possibly TRBD2 (6 bases). Germline-derived CDR1 and CDR2 are DFQATT and SNEGSKA (reference sequence). The CDR3 runs to 13 residues. Trimming shortened V by 5 bases and J by 5 bases, and 13 bases separated the two germline ends. The CDR3 coding sequence is TGCAGTGCTGGGGGGAGTCTCAACAATGAGCAGTTCTTC. Translated, it gives CSAGGSLNNEQFF.

The chain couples TRBV7-2 to TRBJ2-3; 9 nucleotides align to TRBD1. Trimming at V came to 7 bases and at J to 2 bases, leaving 4 bases not matched to a gene. Germline loops: CDR1 SGHTA, CDR2 FQGNSA. There are 14 residues in the CDR3. The CDR3 bases are TGTGCCAGCAATCCACAGGGGGCCACAGATACGCAGTATTTT. Its translation is CASNPQGATDTQYF.

The table lists this clonotype with a few counts. The CDR3 DNA is TGTGCCAGCAGTTTTCAGGGTCCCTACGAGCAGTACTTC. It specifies CASSFQGPYEQYF. The rearrangement joins TRBV12-3 or TRBV12-4 to TRBJ2-7; perhaps TRBD1 as D (5 bases). The CDR3 length is 13 residues. V was shortened by 3 bases and J by 2 bases, with 8 bases between the two germline ends.

This clonotype was counted only a few times. V and J are TRBV29-1 and TRBJ2-3; D is uncertain. CDR3 length: 11 amino acids. The V end was cut by 5 bases, the J end by 5 bases, with 8 bases between. CDR1 and CDR2 (germline): SQVTM, ANQGSEA. The DNA for the CDR3 is TGCAGCGTTTTAAGGAGAGATACGCAGTATTTT. Its protein is CSVLRRDTQYF.

This clonotype was detected a few times. The chain is built from TRBV5-1 and TRBJ2-1, with D possibly being TRBD2 (6 bases). This CDR3 comprises 15 residues. Germline assignment: CDR1 SGHRS and CDR2 YFSETQ. V shed 4 bases and J shed 5 bases, with 16 bases lying between them. The CDR3 nucleotides read TGCGCCAGCAGCGTAGAAAGGCGGGATAACAATGAGCAGTTCTTC. It encodes CASSVERRDNNEQFF.

V and J are TRBV3-1 and TRBJ2-7; TRBD2 matches 11 bases. Germline V CDR1 and CDR2: LGHDT, YNNKEL (reference sequence). This CDR3 comprises 15 residues. Trimming took 4 bases from V and 4 from J; bases not matched to a gene: 6. CDR3: CASSRGLAAGYEQYF. The CDR3 region has the DNA TGTGCCAGCAGCCGGGGACTAGCGGCCGGTTACGAGCAGTACTTC.

The sample holds a few counts of this clonotype. V is TRBV6-6 and J is TRBJ1-2, with D unresolved. The V and J ends lost 7 bases and 2 bases respectively, with 14 bases between them. The CDR3 totals 14 residues. The germline gives CDR1 MNHNY, CDR2 SVGAGI (reference sequence). CDR3 sequence: CASTPYSNNYGYTF. In nucleotides, the CDR3 is TGTGCCAGCACTCCTTATAGCAACAACTATGGCTACACCTTC.

This clonotype appeared a few times. The J gene is TRBJ1-2, the V gene TRBV29-1; a weak D match, TRBD1 (6 bases). The length of the CDR3 is 14 residues. V lost 4 bases to trimming and J lost 6 bases, with 18 bases between them. Germline CDR1 and CDR2: SQVTM and ANQGSEA. CDR3 coding DNA: TGCAGCGTTGTTCCTCAGGGGACAAAAGATGGCTACACCTTC. Protein: CSVVPQGTKDGYTF.

V usage is TRBV6-2 or TRBV6-3 and J usage is TRBJ1-1; 9 nucleotides align to TRBD1. Germline V lookup: CDR1 MNHEY, CDR2 SVGEGT. The CDR3 has 15 residues. The V and J ends lost 3 bases and 13 bases, in that order; junction bases with no gene match: 15. CDR3: CASSYSGTGLLRGFF. The DNA of the CDR3 is TGTGCCAGCAGTTATTCGGGGACAGGGCTCCTGAGGGGTTTCTTT.

This chain uses TRBV10-3 with TRBJ1-1; the D is unclear. CDR1 ENHRY and CDR2 SYGVKD come from the germline V gene. Trimming stripped 4 bases from V and 0 bases from J, with 9 bases between. The CDR3 runs to 14 residues. CDR3 nucleotide sequence: TGTGCCATCAGTGTAGGCAGGATGAACACTGAAGCTTTCTTT. It yields the protein CAISVGRMNTEAFF.

This clonotype was observed a few times. The V gene is TRBV7-9, the J gene TRBJ2-7, with no clear D. The CDR3 totals 15 residues. Germline V CDR1 and CDR2: SEHNR, FQNEAQ (reference sequence). The V gene lost 1 base and the J gene lost 0 bases, with 10 bases spanning the gap. The CDR3 is CASSLGAALSYEQYF. The CDR3 DNA reads as TGTGCCAGCAGCTTAGGGGCAGCCCTCTCCTACGAGCAGTACTTC.

The chain has TRBV5-1 and TRBJ1-4, with D unclear. V was cut by 2 bases and J by 6 bases, with 11 bases left in between. The germline CDR1 and CDR2 sequences are SGHRS and YFSETQ. The CDR3 has 14 amino acids. The CDR3 here is CASSFYMQDEKLFF. The CDR3 nucleotides are TGCGCCAGCAGCTTCTATATGCAGGATGAAAAACTGTTTTTT.

The chain combines TRBV7-3 with TRBJ2-4; unclear D gene. The DNA end favors TRBJ2-7, so the J call may be wrong. Germline loops: CDR1 SGHTA, CDR2 FQGTGA. This CDR3 contains 14 residues. CDR3 loop: CASSNYPGSYEQYF. The CDR3 DNA reads TGTGCCAGCAGCAACTACCCTGGCTCCTACGAGCAGTACTTC.